The 30 T cell receptor beta chains below all came from one sample that was sequenced in a study of HIV-infected patients and healthy controls (dated by TCRdb to 2013 to 2014). Library preparation used 5' RACE. The sample was run on an Illumina MiSeq. 500 to 550 ng RNA was reverse transcribed with SuperScript III using primers against the alpha and beta constant regions. Separate alpha and beta chain libraries were made by chain-specific third strand synthesis with multiplexing indices. TCRdb reran the public reads through fastp at Q25 and MiXCR, keeping productive beta chains. Rows are unified per CDR3 protein, each entry keeping the most common DNA and genes. This sample has about 14,000 distinct CDR3 sequences in its table, and around 12% of those were observed once. Roughly 40% of the sample comes from the top ten. Follow-up blood from HIV-infected patients was collected roughly three months, about 14 weeks, after antiretroviral therapy began. Whole blood was used without cell fractionation, so the repertoire reflected all unsorted peripheral T cells.

The material was blood, obtained during antiretroviral therapy. Source of these receptors: an adult with HIV infection. The donor label of this sample is uncertain.

This clonotype was detected ten times or more. The chain is built from TRBV12-3 or TRBV12-4 and TRBJ1-1; no firm D call. Trimming shortened V by 6 bases and J by 7 bases, and 12 bases separated the two germline ends. The CDR3 has 12 amino acids. The CDR3 region has the DNA TGTGCCAGCAGCACGGACGGACTTGAAGCTTTCTTT. As protein: CASSTDGLEAFF.

This clonotype was observed many times. One end of the junction varies from germline; a read error may be responsible. The gene calls are TRBV6-5 and TRBJ2-6, with 8 bases that match TRBD2. Germline CDR1 reads MNHEY; CDR2 reads SVGAGI. The CDR3 spans 17 residues. The CDR3 DNA is TGTGCCAGCAGTCCACAACTAGCGGTCTCTGGGGCCAACGTCATGACTTTC. Its protein product is CASSPQLAVSGANVMTF.

The V call is TRBV7-6, the J call TRBJ2-1, with TRBD2 as a possible D gene (6 bases). Germline V gene data show CDR1 as SGHVS and CDR2 as FNYEAQ. CDR3 length: 17 amino acids. V was clipped by 1 base and J by 4 bases, with 17 bases between them. The CDR3 loop is CASSLVDGSPPYNEQFF. The CDR3 DNA follows: TGTGCCAGCAGCTTAGTTGACGGGAGCCCACCTTACAATGAGCAGTTCTTC.

This clonotype was counted only a few times. The V call is TRBV20-1, the J call TRBJ2-3, with TRBD2 identical over 13 bases. The CDR3 covers 15 residues. Germline V gene sequence: CDR1 DFQATT, CDR2 SNEGSKA (reference sequence). V lost 5 bases to trimming and J lost 6 bases; unmatched junction nucleotides: 8. As DNA, the CDR3 is TGCAGTGCTGATCGACTAGCGGGAGGAGGGGATACGCAGTATTTT. Protein sequence: CSADRLAGGGDTQYF.

This clonotype appeared a few times. V is TRBV28 and J is TRBJ1-4; D may be TRBD1 (6 bases). Germline loops: CDR1 MDHEN, CDR2 SYDVKM. The germline V and J ends were trimmed by 3 bases and 7 bases, with 15 bases remaining between them. The CDR3 consists of 15 residues. The chain's CDR3 is CASSFQGRETEKLFF. The CDR3, as DNA: TGTGCCAGCAGTTTTCAGGGGAGGGAAACTGAAAAACTGTTTTTT.

This clonotype occurred many times. The chain employs TRBV29-1 and TRBJ2-2, with 12 bases lining up with TRBD2. Germline CDR1 and CDR2: SQVTM and ANQGSEA. The CDR3 is 16 amino acids. The junction had 10 bases not matched to a gene; V was cut back by 5 bases and J by 6 bases. The CDR3 DNA reads as TGCAGCGTTCGACTGGGCCTAGCGGGAGGGGCCGGGGAGCTGTTTTTT. This codes for CSVRLGLAGGAGELFF.

About this clonotype itself: A single base separates this from a much larger clone, so it may be a read error. The chain recombines TRBV20-1 with TRBJ1-1, with TRBD1 as a possible D gene (5 bases). The germline gives CDR1 DFQATT, CDR2 SNEGSKA (reference sequence). This CDR3 spans 13 amino acids. The CDR3 DNA follows: TGCGGTGCTAGAGGGACGGACCTTTCCCGTGCTTTCTTT. Translation: CGARGTDLSRAFF.

This clonotype occurred once. This chain links TRBV20-1 with TRBJ2-1; 10 bases are shared with TRBD2. Germline CDR1 reads DFQATT; CDR2 reads SNEGSKA (reference sequence). Trimming cost V 2 bases and J 3 bases; bases outside gene matches: 4. The CDR3 consists of 15 residues. The DNA of the CDR3 is TGCAGTGCTAGACGGCTAGCGGGAGTCTACAATGAGCAGTTCTTC. This gives the protein CSARRLAGVYNEQFF.

V usage is TRBV20-1 and J usage is TRBJ1-6; D unresolved. The CDR3 spans 15 residues. With 2 bases removed from V and 7 bases from J, the gap between germline ends came to 15 bases. Germline V gene data show CDR1 as DFQATT and CDR2 as SNEGSKA (reference sequence). The CDR3 loop reads CSARPTHGPNSPLHF. For the CDR3, the DNA is TGCAGTGCTAGACCTACTCACGGGCCGAATTCACCCCTCCACTTT.

This clonotype came up many times. This rearrangement joins TRBV20-1 to TRBJ2-1, with 11 bases fitting TRBD2. The V gene end was trimmed by 6 bases and the J gene end by 8 bases; junction bases not matched to a gene: 12. The length of the CDR3 is 15 residues. Germline loops: CDR1 DFQATT, CDR2 SNEGSKA (reference sequence). The CDR3 loop is CSARDPGTSGDEQFF. Written as DNA, the CDR3 is TGCAGTGCGCGGGACCCCGGGACTAGCGGCGATGAGCAGTTCTTC.

This clonotype was counted only a few times. The rearrangement joins TRBV29-1 to TRBJ2-3; weak D call: TRBD2 (6 bases). The CDR3 totals 14 residues. Trimming shortened V by 6 bases and J by 1 base, and 14 bases separated the two germline ends. Per the germline V gene, CDR1 is SQVTM and CDR2 is ANQGSEA. For the CDR3, the DNA is TGCAGCGTGGAGAACGCGGGACGCACAGATACGCAGTATTTT. Translating gives CSVENAGRTDTQYF.

This clonotype ranks as medium-sized. The chain links TRBV7-6 to TRBJ2-1; D is uncertain. Germline lookup yields CDR1 SGHVS and CDR2 FNYEAQ. The CDR3 spans 16 residues. V was clipped by 2 bases and J by 2 bases, with 13 bases between them. CDR3 sequence: CASSLMASVTYNEQFF. The DNA for the CDR3 is TGTGCCAGCAGCTTAATGGCCAGCGTTACCTACAATGAGCAGTTCTTC.

This clonotype is labeled medium-sized. The V call is TRBV2, the J call TRBJ2-2; 14 bases align to TRBD2. The germline V gene encodes CDR1 SNHLY and CDR2 FYNNEI. There are 20 residues in the CDR3. Trimming at V came to 0 bases and at J to 3 bases, leaving 9 bases not matched to a gene. CDR3 protein: CASSEAAPGLAGDYTGELFF. In nucleotides, the CDR3 is TGTGCCAGCAGTGAAGCGGCCCCGGGACTAGCGGGAGATTACACCGGGGAGCTGTTTTTT.

This clonotype appeared once. One base away lies a much larger clone, so this may be a sequencing read error. The rearrangement links TRBV6-1 to TRBJ2-4; 7 positions agree with TRBD2. From germline, CDR1 is MNHNS and CDR2 SASEGT. The CDR3 totals 16 residues. After removal of 1 base from V and 3 bases from J, the junction contained 6 bases not matched to a gene. The CDR3: CASSEVLALGKNIQYF. The CDR3 bases are TGTGCCAGCAGTGAAGTACTAGCGCTGGGCAAAAACATTCAGTACTTC.

This clonotype was seen at least ten times. The DNA for the CDR3 is TGCAGTGCTAGAAGGAGGAGACTAGCGGGGGGGCCAGGAGAGACCCAGTACTTC. It codes for CSARRRRLAGGPGETQYF. The chain employs TRBV20-1 and TRBJ2-5, with 14 bases that match TRBD2. The V segment lost 2 bases and the J segment 4 bases; nucleotides outside the gene matches: 12. Germline V gives CDR1 DFQATT, CDR2 SNEGSKA (reference sequence). The CDR3 extends over 18 amino acids.

Concerning this clonotype itself: It may be a read error: a sequence one base away is much more abundant. The chain joins TRBV29-1 to TRBJ2-1; the match to TRBD1 covers 9 bases. Trimming took 3 bases from V and 7 from J; bases not matched to a gene: 10. CDR1 is SQVTM and CDR2 is ANQGSEA in the germline V gene. The CDR3 covers 15 residues. Here the CDR3 DNA reads TGCAGCGTTGAGTTTGGGTACAGGGGGCGGAATGAGCAGTTCTTC. Translating it yields CSVEFGYRGRNEQFF.

This clonotype was found a few times. V is TRBV11-2 and J is TRBJ2-3; unclear D gene. The CDR3 covers 18 residues. Trimming left V 3 bases short and J 0 bases short, with 19 bases between. CDR1 is SGHAT and CDR2 is FQNNGV in the germline V gene. For the CDR3, the DNA is TGTGCCAGCAGCTTCGAAGCAAGCCCGCGCACTAGCACAGATACGCAGTATTTT. Translating it yields CASSFEASPRTSTDTQYF. Variable domain in full (rest from reference TRBV11-2 and TRBJ2-3): EAGVAQSPRYKIIEKRQSVAFWCNPISGHATLYWYQQILGQGPKLLIQFQNNGVVDDSQLPKDRFSAERLKGVDSTLKIQPAKLEDSAVYLCASSFEASPRTSTDTQYFGPGTRLTVL.

The genes are TRBV4-2 and TRBJ2-7, with D perhaps matching TRBD1 (5 bases). The CDR3 has 14 residues. Germline loops: CDR1 LGHNA, CDR2 YNFKEQ. The germline V and J ends were trimmed by 5 bases and 3 bases, with 14 bases remaining between them. In DNA, the CDR3 is TGTGCCAGCAGCTCCCGGTGGGGCAACTACGAGCAGTACTTC. This translates into CASSSRWGNYEQYF.

This clonotype has a count of ten or more. CDR3 amino acids: CASSTQEEEAFF. The CDR3 bases are TGTGCCAGCTCAACGCAGGAGGAGGAAGCTTTCTTT. V is TRBV18 and J is TRBJ1-1; no firm D call. This CDR3 contains 12 residues. V dropped 5 bases and J dropped 8 bases, with 12 bases sitting between them. Germline V gene sequence: CDR1 KGHSH, CDR2 LQKENI.

Details on this clonotype: A much larger clonotype is one base distant, so this may be a read error. The J gene is TRBJ2-5, the V gene TRBV10-3; D gene uncertain. The germline gives CDR1 ENHRY, CDR2 SYGVKD. V lost 4 bases to trimming and J lost 2 bases, with 11 bases between them. This CDR3 region has 14 residues. The CDR3 protein is CAISVGTEQETQYF. In nucleotides, the CDR3 is TGTGCCATCAGTGTGGGAACGGAACAAGAGACCCAGTACTTC.

This clonotype appeared many times. CDR3 bases: TGTGCCAGCAGTCAGGGGTCAGGCTACACCTTC. Its protein product is CASSQGSGYTF. V is TRBV12-3 or TRBV12-4 and J is TRBJ1-2; tentatively, D is TRBD1 (6 bases). This CDR3 comprises 11 residues. V gave up 5 bases and J gave up 8 bases, with 9 bases separating them.

The table lists this clonotype with many counts. The chain carries TRBV7-6 and TRBJ2-2; unclear D gene. The germline gives CDR1 SGHVS, CDR2 FNYEAQ. The CDR3 is made up of 13 amino acids. V lost 5 bases and J 0 bases, leaving 4 bases between the germline ends. CDR3 protein: CASSQTNTGELFF. CDR3 coding DNA: TGTGCCAGCAGCCAGACGAACACCGGGGAGCTGTTTTTT.

This clonotype came up many times. V is TRBV5-1 and J is TRBJ2-7; perhaps TRBD2 as D (5 bases). The germline gives CDR1 SGHRS, CDR2 YFSETQ. Trimming removed 1 base at V and 3 bases at J, with 8 bases between. The CDR3 sequence is 13 residues long. The chain's CDR3 is CASSLRGLYEQYF. CDR3 bases: TGCGCCAGCAGCTTGCGAGGGCTCTACGAGCAGTACTTC.

This clonotype was found many times. This rearrangement joins TRBV5-1 to TRBJ2-3, with 7 bases fitting TRBD1. Trimming at V came to 4 bases and at J to 4 bases, leaving 6 bases not matched to a gene. Per germline, CDR1 SGHRS and CDR2 YFSETQ. The CDR3 totals 14 residues. The CDR3: CASSPDTGADTQYF. Written as DNA, the CDR3 is TGCGCCAGCAGCCCAGATACAGGGGCAGATACGCAGTATTTT.

This clonotype was observed many times. This chain links TRBV11-2 with TRBJ2-5; 8 bases are a match to TRBD2. This CDR3 is 15 amino acids long. V shed 3 bases and J 2 bases; nucleotides not matched to a gene: 5. The germline CDR1 and CDR2 sequences are SGHAT and FQNNGV. This CDR3 is CASSLILAEQETQYF. CDR3 bases: TGTGCCAGCAGCTTGATACTAGCGGAACAAGAGACCCAGTACTTC.

This clonotype was found many times. The V and J genes are TRBV5-1 and TRBJ2-3; D not resolved. V lost 7 bases and J 2 bases, leaving 11 bases between the germline ends. Per germline, CDR1 SGHRS and CDR2 YFSETQ. The CDR3 is 13 amino acids. This CDR3 is CASGPVSTDTQYF. The DNA of the CDR3 is TGCGCCAGCGGACCCGTCTCCACAGATACGCAGTATTTT.

In this sample, this clonotype turned up many times. This chain connects TRBV12-3 or TRBV12-4 to TRBJ2-3; no clear D. There are 16 residues in the CDR3. Trimming pared 6 bases from V and 0 bases from J, leaving 16 bases between. The CDR3 loop reads CASSSSFPESTDTQYF. Here the CDR3 DNA reads TGTGCCAGCAGCTCATCATTCCCGGAGAGCACAGATACGCAGTATTTT.

This clonotype was found once. CDR3 sequence reads: CASSLDASGGINTQYF. CDR3 nucleotides: TGTGCCAGCAGCTTAGATGCTAGCGGGGGAATAAATACGCAGTATTTT. This chain links TRBV7-7 with TRBJ2-3; 10 bases are shared with TRBD2. With V trimmed by 1 base and J by 7 bases, 8 bases remained unmatched. CDR1 is SSHAT and CDR2 is FNYEAQ in the germline V gene (reference sequence). There are 16 residues in the CDR3. The whole variable domain, filled in from reference TRBV7-7 and TRBJ2-3, reads GAGVSQSPRYKVTKRGQDVTLRCDPISSHATLYWYQQALGQGPEFLTYFNYEAQPDKSGLPSDRFSAERPEGSISTLTIQRTEQRDSAMYRCASSLDASGGINTQYFGPGTRLTVL.

The V and J genes are TRBV20-1 and TRBJ2-7; no firm D call. V gave up 7 bases and J gave up 4 bases, with 11 bases separating them. The CDR3 length is 11 residues. Germline values: CDR1 DFQATT, CDR2 SNEGSKA (reference sequence). CDR3 in DNA: TGCAGTGTGAGCCCTGGGTACGAGCAGTACTTC. This codes for CSVSPGYEQYF.

This clonotype was seen many times. The rearrangement links TRBV20-1 to TRBJ2-6; the match to TRBD2 covers 7 bases. From germline, CDR1 is DFQATT and CDR2 SNEGSKA (reference sequence). The CDR3 spans 15 residues. The trim removed 2 bases at V and 0 bases at J, leaving 1 base unmatched. The chain's CDR3 is CSARLAASGANVLTF. CDR3 coding DNA: TGCAGTGCTAGACTAGCGGCCTCTGGGGCCAACGTCCTGACTTTC.